Listed below are T cell receptor beta chains from one sample, sequenced in a study of cytomegalovirus exposure and HLA in healthy donors. Using immunoSEQ multiplex PCR, the repertoire was profiled, and TCRdb retains in-frame clones only, with some absent. The table lists some 130,000 clones, 65% to 80% of them singletons, with 3.5% to 5% in the top ten. The sample taken for sequencing was PBMCs. The receptors were gathered from a male donor in good health and CMV-seronegative. The conserved cysteine and the conserved F or W are not part of the CDR3 here. A D gene is named only where the DNA matches it firmly.

V: TRBV5-5; length: 13; J: TRBJ1-2; D: .; CDR3: ASSSFRQPNYGYT
V: TRBV7-6; length: 11; J: TRBJ2-5; D: TRBD2; CDR3: ASTPGGGETQY
V: TRBV6-1; length: 11; J: TRBJ1-2; D: .; CDR3: ASSDTGYYGYT
V: TRBV25-1; length: 14; J: TRBJ2-7; D: .; CDR3: ASSEPPHSSSYEQY
V: TRBV5-8; length: 14; J: TRBJ2-5; D: TRBD1; CDR3: ASSRGTGGVRETQY
V: TRBV7-8; length: 11; J: TRBJ2-2; D: .; CDR3: ASSLGGTGELF
V: TRBV7-2; length: 11; J: TRBJ2-2; D: .; CDR3: ASSLSGTGELF
V: TRBV5-1; length: 14; J: TRBJ1-1; D: TRBD1; CDR3: ASSYPEGQLNTEAF
V: TRBV9; length: 14; J: TRBJ1-1; D: TRBD1; CDR3: ASSVQTGGMNTEAF
V: TRBV9; length: 12; J: TRBJ1-1; D: TRBD1; CDR3: ASSPGTGHTEAF
V: TRBV7-3; length: 14; J: TRBJ2-1; D: TRBD2; CDR3: ASSPMGGSRYNEQF
V: TRBV9; length: 14; J: TRBJ2-3; D: .; CDR3: ASSVGTLREGDTQY
V: TRBV14; length: 12; J: TRBJ1-1; D: .; CDR3: ASSQLQRGTEAF
V: TRBV7-7; length: 14; J: TRBJ2-1; D: TRBD1; CDR3: ASSSGGQGASNEQF
V: TRBV14; length: 12; J: TRBJ2-2; D: .; CDR3: ASIRWATLGELF
V: TRBV6-5; length: 9; J: TRBJ1-2; D: TRBD1; CDR3: ASRRDRGYT
V: TRBV4-3; length: 13; J: .; D: TRBD1; CDR3: ASSQGTGGWYEQY
V: TRBV4-2; length: 16; J: TRBJ1-2; D: TRBD1; CDR3: ASSQEREVAGGAVGYT
V: TRBV14; length: 13; J: TRBJ2-7; D: .; CDR3: ASSHRRDTDYEQY
V: TRBV10-3; length: 13; J: TRBJ2-1; D: TRBD1; CDR3: AISELGQGYNEQF
V: TRBV19; length: 15; J: TRBJ1-5; D: TRBD1; CDR3: ASSIRTGPYSNQPQH
V: TRBV6-5; length: 12; J: TRBJ1-3; D: TRBD1; CDR3: ASRRQGKGNTIY
V: TRBV2; length: 11; J: TRBJ2-3; D: .; CDR3: ASSTGLTDTQY
V: TRBV10-3; length: 14; J: TRBJ2-7; D: TRBD1; CDR3: AISERQTGNSHEQY